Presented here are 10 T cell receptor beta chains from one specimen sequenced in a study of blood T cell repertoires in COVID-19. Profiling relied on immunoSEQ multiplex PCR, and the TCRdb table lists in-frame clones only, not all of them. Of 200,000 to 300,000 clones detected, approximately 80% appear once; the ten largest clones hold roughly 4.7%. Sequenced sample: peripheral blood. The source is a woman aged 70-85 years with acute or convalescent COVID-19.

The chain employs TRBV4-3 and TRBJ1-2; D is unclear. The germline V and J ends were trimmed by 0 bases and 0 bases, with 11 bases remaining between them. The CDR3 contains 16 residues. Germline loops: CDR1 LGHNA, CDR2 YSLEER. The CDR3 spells CASSQDHTFSNYGYTF. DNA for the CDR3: TGCGCCAGCAGCCAAGACCACACATTCTCTAACTATGGCTACACCTTC.

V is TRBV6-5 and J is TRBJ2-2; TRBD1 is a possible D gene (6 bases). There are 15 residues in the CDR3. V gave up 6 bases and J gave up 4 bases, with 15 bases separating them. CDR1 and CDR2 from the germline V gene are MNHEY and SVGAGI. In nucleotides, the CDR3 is TGTGCCAGCAGCTGGCAGACAGGCATCACCGGGGAGCTGTTTTTT. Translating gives CASSWQTGITGELFF.

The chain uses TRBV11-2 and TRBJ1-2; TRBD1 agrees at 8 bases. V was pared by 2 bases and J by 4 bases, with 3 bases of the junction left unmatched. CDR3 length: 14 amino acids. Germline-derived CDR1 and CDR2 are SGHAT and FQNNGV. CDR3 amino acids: CASSLFGTGYGYTF. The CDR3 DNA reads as TGTGCCAGCAGCTTATTCGGGACAGGCTATGGCTACACCTTC.

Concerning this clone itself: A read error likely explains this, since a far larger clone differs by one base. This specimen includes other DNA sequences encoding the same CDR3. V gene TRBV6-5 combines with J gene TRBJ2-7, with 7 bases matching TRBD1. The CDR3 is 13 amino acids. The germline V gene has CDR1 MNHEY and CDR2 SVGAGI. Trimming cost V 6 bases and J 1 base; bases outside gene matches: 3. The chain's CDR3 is CASRTTGSYEQYF. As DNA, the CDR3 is TGTGCCAGCAGAACGACAGGGTCCTACGAGCAGTACTTC.

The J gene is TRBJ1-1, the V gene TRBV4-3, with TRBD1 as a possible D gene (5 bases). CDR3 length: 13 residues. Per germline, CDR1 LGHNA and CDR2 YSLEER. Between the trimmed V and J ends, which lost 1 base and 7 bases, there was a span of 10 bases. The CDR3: CASSQVQGHEAFF. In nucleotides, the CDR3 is TGCGCCAGCAGCCAAGTCCAGGGCCATGAAGCTTTCTTT.

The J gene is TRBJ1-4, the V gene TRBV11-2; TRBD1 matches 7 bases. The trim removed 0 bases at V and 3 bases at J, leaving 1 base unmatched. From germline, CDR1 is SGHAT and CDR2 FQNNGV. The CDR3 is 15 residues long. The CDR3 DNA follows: TGTGCCAGCAGCTTAGAAGGGACAGCTAATGAAAAACTGTTTTTT. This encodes CASSLEGTANEKLFF.

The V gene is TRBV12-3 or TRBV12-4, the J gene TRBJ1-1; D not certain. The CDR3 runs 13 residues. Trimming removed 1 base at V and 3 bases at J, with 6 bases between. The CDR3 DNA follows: TGTGCCAGCAGTTTAGGCCGAGACACTGAAGCTTTCTTT. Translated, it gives CASSLGRDTEAFF.

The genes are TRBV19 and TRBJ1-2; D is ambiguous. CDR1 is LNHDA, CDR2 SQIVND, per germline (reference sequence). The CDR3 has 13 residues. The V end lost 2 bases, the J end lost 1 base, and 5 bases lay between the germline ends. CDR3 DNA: TGTGCCAGTAGTATACAACTTAACTATGGCTACACCTTC. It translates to CASSIQLNYGYTF.

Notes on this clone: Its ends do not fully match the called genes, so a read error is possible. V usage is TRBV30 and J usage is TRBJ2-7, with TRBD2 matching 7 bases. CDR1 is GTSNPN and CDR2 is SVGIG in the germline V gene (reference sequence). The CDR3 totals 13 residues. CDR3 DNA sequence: TGTGCATGGACAAGACTAGCCGCCTACGAGCAGTACTTC. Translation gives CAWTRLAAYEQYF.

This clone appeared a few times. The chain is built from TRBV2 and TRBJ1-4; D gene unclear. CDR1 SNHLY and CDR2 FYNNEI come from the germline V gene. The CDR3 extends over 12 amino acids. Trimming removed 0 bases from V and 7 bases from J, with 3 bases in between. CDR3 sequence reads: CASSEAREKLFF. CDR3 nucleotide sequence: TGTGCCAGCAGTGAAGCGCGTGAAAAACTGTTTTTT. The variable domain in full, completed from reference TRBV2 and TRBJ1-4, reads EPEVTQTPSHQVTQMGQEVILRCVPISNHLYFYWYRQILGQKVEFLVSFYNNEISEKSEIFDDQFSVERPDGSNFTLKIRSTKLEDSAMYFCASSEAREKLFFGSGTQLSVL.